These T cell receptor beta chains were read from a single sample in a study of T-cell reconstitution after alpha-beta-depleted transplantation in children. Via MiXCR, TCRdb re-called the PCR reads, giving one row per CDR3 protein. The sample carries roughly 220,000 distinct CDR3 sequences, 9% to 10% recorded once. The starting material was PBMCs from the stem cell graft donor, obtained from the stem cell graft. The receptors shown here come from a human donor who donated a stem cell graft to a child with SCID. The CDR3 runs from the conserved cysteine through the conserved F or W. A D gene is named only where the DNA matches it firmly. The size of a clone is reported for some rows only, either as once, few or many, or as a class for expanded clones.

J gene: TRBJ2-3
clone size: NA
D gene: NA
V gene: TRBV9
CDR3 DNA: TGTGCCAGCCCCGGGAGTCAGGCACTTGGCACAGATACGCAGTATTTT
CDR3 protein: CASPGSQALGTDTQYF

J gene: TRBJ2-7
clone size: many
D gene: NA
V gene: TRBV9
CDR3 DNA: TGTGCCAGCAGCGTAGGGGGGGAAACCTACGAGCAGTACTTC
CDR3 protein: CASSVGGETYEQYF

J gene: TRBJ2-7
clone size: many
D gene: NA
V gene: TRBV12-3/TRBV12-4
CDR3 DNA: TGTGCCAGCAGTTTTTTCAGGGTCTCCTACGAGCAGTACTTC
CDR3 protein: CASSFFRVSYEQYF

J gene: TRBJ1-2
clone size: many
D gene: NA
V gene: TRBV7-9
CDR3 DNA: TGTGCCAGCAGCTTAGCTTCGCAGGCCACCACCTTC
CDR3 protein: CASSLASQATTF

J gene: TRBJ1-1
clone size: NA
D gene: NA
V gene: TRBV20-1
CDR3 DNA: TGCCGTGCCATTCGGGTGAACACTGAAGCTTTCTTT
CDR3 protein: CRAIRVNTEAFF

J gene: TRBJ1-4
clone size: NA
D gene: NA
V gene: TRBV29-1
CDR3 DNA: TGCAGCGTGGGGGTTCAGGGGGAAAAACTGTTTTTT
CDR3 protein: CSVGVQGEKLFF

J gene: TRBJ2-1
clone size: once
D gene: NA
V gene: TRBV3-1
CDR3 DNA: TGTGCCAGCAGCCAGGGGGCCAGGGCGTGGGGTGAGCAGTTCTTC
CDR3 protein: CASSQGARAWGEQFF

J gene: TRBJ1-1
clone size: many
D gene: NA
V gene: TRBV20-1
CDR3 DNA: TGCAGTGCCACAGGACAGATGAACACTGAAGCTTTCTTT
CDR3 protein: CSATGQMNTEAFF

J gene: TRBJ2-5
clone size: many
D gene: NA
V gene: TRBV7-9
CDR3 DNA: TGTGCCAGCAGCTTAGATCAGGAGGCCGCTTGGACCCAGTACTTC
CDR3 protein: CASSLDQEAAWTQYF

J gene: TRBJ2-1
clone size: many
D gene: NA
V gene: TRBV20-1
CDR3 DNA: TGCAGTGCTAGGCCCGTAACAAGCTCCTACAATGAGCAGTTCTTC
CDR3 protein: CSARPVTSSYNEQFF

J gene: TRBJ1-1
clone size: many
D gene: NA
V gene: TRBV5-5
CDR3 DNA: TGTGCCAGCAGCTTGCTGGGGAACACTGAAGCTTTCTTT
CDR3 protein: CASSLLGNTEAFF

J gene: TRBJ1-2
clone size: many
D gene: NA
V gene: TRBV7-6
CDR3 DNA: TGTGCCAGCAGCTTGGGACGGACCCATGGCTACACCTTC
CDR3 protein: CASSLGRTHGYTF

J gene: TRBJ2-1
clone size: many
D gene: NA
V gene: TRBV29-1
CDR3 DNA: TGCAGCGTTCGAGGAGGGACGTTTGGGATCAATGAGCAGTTCTTC
CDR3 protein: CSVRGGTFGINEQFF

J gene: TRBJ2-3
clone size: many
D gene: TRBD1
V gene: TRBV9
CDR3 DNA: TGTGCCAGCAGCGGCGACAGGGAATACACAGATACGCAGTATTTT
CDR3 protein: CASSGDREYTDTQYF

J gene: TRBJ2-7
clone size: many
D gene: NA
V gene: TRBV18
CDR3 DNA: TGTGCCAGCTCACCGGTAAACTCCTACGAGCAGTACTTC
CDR3 protein: CASSPVNSYEQYF

J gene: TRBJ2-3
clone size: NA
D gene: NA
V gene: TRBV5-1
CDR3 DNA: TGCGCCAGCACTCAACCTCCGGGCAAGGAAAGCACAGATACGCAGTATTTT
CDR3 protein: CASTQPPGKESTDTQYF

J gene: TRBJ1-5
clone size: many
D gene: NA
V gene: TRBV12-3/TRBV12-4
CDR3 DNA: TGTGCCAGCAGTCCACAGGGTCTTCGGCAGCCCCAGCATTTT
CDR3 protein: CASSPQGLRQPQHF

J gene: TRBJ1-5
clone size: many
D gene: NA
V gene: TRBV20-1
CDR3 DNA: TGCAGTGCCATAGACGCATTGAATCAGCCCCAGCATTTT
CDR3 protein: CSAIDALNQPQHF

J gene: TRBJ1-5
clone size: NA
D gene: NA
V gene: TRBV4-2
CDR3 DNA: TGTGCCATCAGCCCGGTGCTCCTCTTCAATCAGCCCCAGCATTTT
CDR3 protein: CAISPVLLFNQPQHF

J gene: TRBJ1-4
clone size: many
D gene: NA
V gene: TRBV29-1
CDR3 DNA: TGCAGCGCCCGGGACTCTGCAACTAATGAAAAACTGTTTTTT
CDR3 protein: CSARDSATNEKLFF

J gene: TRBJ1-2
clone size: many
D gene: TRBD1
V gene: TRBV10-2
CDR3 DNA: TGCGCCAGCAACGGACAGGGGGACGGCTACACCTTC
CDR3 protein: CASNGQGDGYTF

J gene: TRBJ2-1
clone size: many
D gene: TRBD2
V gene: TRBV20-1
CDR3 DNA: TGCAGTGCTATACTAGCGGGGGGGTCCTACTCCTACAATGAGCAGTTCTTC
CDR3 protein: CSAILAGGSYSYNEQFF

J gene: TRBJ2-1
clone size: NA
D gene: TRBD2
V gene: TRBV11-2
CDR3 DNA: TGTGCCAGCAGCCTATCGGGGGGGCGCAGCAATGAGCAGTTCTTC
CDR3 protein: CASSLSGGRSNEQFF

J gene: TRBJ1-6
clone size: many
D gene: NA
V gene: TRBV7-9
CDR3 DNA: TGTGCCAGCAGCTTTCTGACAGGCCTGAATTCACCCCTCCACTTT
CDR3 protein: CASSFLTGLNSPLHF

J gene: TRBJ1-1
clone size: many
D gene: NA
V gene: TRBV20-1
CDR3 DNA: TGCAGTGCTCCCCGACCAGGGCGTCTCACTGAAGCTTTCTTT
CDR3 protein: CSAPRPGRLTEAFF

J gene: TRBJ1-1
clone size: few
D gene: NA
V gene: TRBV20-1
CDR3 DNA: TGCAGTGCTACCAGGCAGCCTACGAACACTGAAGCTTTCTTT
CDR3 protein: CSATRQPTNTEAFF

J gene: TRBJ2-1
clone size: many
D gene: NA
V gene: TRBV5-1
CDR3 DNA: TGCGCCAGCAGCGTCTCCTACAATGAGCAGTTCTTC
CDR3 protein: CASSVSYNEQFF

J gene: TRBJ1-5
clone size: many
D gene: NA
V gene: TRBV7-9
CDR3 DNA: TGTGCCAGCGGTATAGTGGGAAGCAATCAGCCCCAGCATTTT
CDR3 protein: CASGIVGSNQPQHF

J gene: TRBJ1-1
clone size: many
D gene: NA
V gene: TRBV7-2
CDR3 DNA: TGTGCCAGCAGCTTAGGTGGACGGCTGAACACTGAAGCTTTCTTT
CDR3 protein: CASSLGGRLNTEAFF

J gene: TRBJ2-2
clone size: NA
D gene: NA
V gene: TRBV3-1
CDR3 DNA: TGTGACAGCAGCCAAGGGCTTTCCGGGGAGCTGTTTTTT
CDR3 protein: CDSSQGLSGELFF

J gene: TRBJ2-2
clone size: many
D gene: TRBD1
V gene: TRBV5-1
CDR3 DNA: TGCGCCAGCAGCTTGACAGGGGGCTACACCGGGGAGCTGTTTTTT
CDR3 protein: CASSLTGGYTGELFF

J gene: TRBJ1-4
clone size: many
D gene: NA
V gene: TRBV12-3/TRBV12-4
CDR3 DNA: TGTGCCAGCAACGCGGGACATCGGGGAAAACTGTTTTTT
CDR3 protein: CASNAGHRGKLFF

J gene: TRBJ2-5
clone size: many
D gene: NA
V gene: TRBV5-1
CDR3 DNA: TGCGCCAGCAGCTTGGGAACAGTCCAAGAGACCCAGTACTTC
CDR3 protein: CASSLGTVQETQYF

J gene: TRBJ1-3
clone size: many
D gene: NA
V gene: TRBV7-2
CDR3 DNA: TGTGCCAGCAGCGACGAAGGCCGGGTAACAGCGGACACCATATATTTT
CDR3 protein: CASSDEGRVTADTIYF

J gene: TRBJ1-2
clone size: many
D gene: NA
V gene: TRBV4-1
CDR3 DNA: TGCGCCAGCAGCCAGACGGGCCAGGGACCGTATGGCTACACCTTC
CDR3 protein: CASSQTGQGPYGYTF

J gene: TRBJ2-7
clone size: many
D gene: NA
V gene: TRBV5-1
CDR3 DNA: TGCGCCAGCAGCTTGGGGGGTACTATGTACGAGCAGTACTTC
CDR3 protein: CASSLGGTMYEQYF

J gene: TRBJ2-5
clone size: many
D gene: NA
V gene: TRBV23-1
CDR3 DNA: TGCGCCAGCAGTCAATCGGAACAGTTAGAAGAGACCCAGTACTTC
CDR3 protein: CASSQSEQLEETQYF

J gene: TRBJ2-1
clone size: many
D gene: NA
V gene: TRBV29-1
CDR3 DNA: TGCAGCGTTCAACCTAGGAGGAATGAGCAGTTCTTC
CDR3 protein: CSVQPRRNEQFF

J gene: TRBJ2-6
clone size: many
D gene: NA
V gene: TRBV5-1
CDR3 DNA: TGCGCCAGCAGCTTGAGCCAGGGGACAGGGGCCAACGTCCTGACTTTC
CDR3 protein: CASSLSQGTGANVLTF

J gene: TRBJ1-1
clone size: many
D gene: NA
V gene: TRBV11-2
CDR3 DNA: TGTGCCAGCAGCTTTACAGGGAGCACTGAAGCTTTCTTT
CDR3 protein: CASSFTGSTEAFF

J gene: TRBJ1-5
clone size: few
D gene: NA
V gene: TRBV19
CDR3 DNA: TGTGCCAGTAGTATATGGGATAGCAATCAGCCCCAGCATTTT
CDR3 protein: CASSIWDSNQPQHF

J gene: TRBJ1-3
clone size: many
D gene: NA
V gene: TRBV5-1
CDR3 DNA: TGCGCCAGCAGCCCAGGGGCTCTTCTCGGAAACACCATATATTTT
CDR3 protein: CASSPGALLGNTIYF

J gene: TRBJ1-5
clone size: NA
D gene: NA
V gene: TRBV29-1
CDR3 DNA: TGCAGCGTTGAAGAGGCGAACAGGAAAGGGAGAGACTATCAGCCCCAGCATTTT
CDR3 protein: CSVEEANRKGRDYQPQHF

J gene: TRBJ1-2
clone size: NA
D gene: TRBD1
V gene: TRBV5-1
CDR3 DNA: TGCGCCAGCAGCTTGGACCCCAGGGGGAACTATGGCTACACCTTC
CDR3 protein: CASSLDPRGNYGYTF

J gene: TRBJ2-5
clone size: many
D gene: NA
V gene: TRBV6-1
CDR3 DNA: TGTGCCAGCAGCCGCGGGATTGAAGAGACCCAGTACTTC
CDR3 protein: CASSRGIEETQYF

J gene: TRBJ1-2
clone size: many
D gene: NA
V gene: TRBV11-2
CDR3 DNA: TGTGCCAGCAGCTTAACCCTCCTCGGGGGCGGCTATGGCTACACCTTC
CDR3 protein: CASSLTLLGGGYGYTF

J gene: TRBJ2-5
clone size: many
D gene: TRBD1
V gene: TRBV7-2
CDR3 DNA: TGTGCCAGCAGCGAACAGACTAGGACAGGGGGCAAAGAGACCCAGTACTTC
CDR3 protein: CASSEQTRTGGKETQYF

J gene: TRBJ1-4
clone size: few
D gene: NA
V gene: TRBV6-1
CDR3 DNA: TGTGCCAGCACCAAACCGGGACTGGCTAATGAAAAACTGTTTTTT
CDR3 protein: CASTKPGLANEKLFF

J gene: TRBJ1-1
clone size: few
D gene: NA
V gene: TRBV6-6
CDR3 DNA: TGTGCCAGCAGTCGTTTCGGGGAAGCTTTCTTT
CDR3 protein: CASSRFGEAFF

J gene: TRBJ2-1
clone size: NA
D gene: NA
V gene: TRBV4-2
CDR3 DNA: TGTGCCAGCGGCTTGGTGGTCCCCAGCTCCTACAATGAGCAGTTCTTC
CDR3 protein: CASGLVVPSSYNEQFF

J gene: TRBJ2-1
clone size: many
D gene: NA
V gene: TRBV5-1
CDR3 DNA: TGCGCCAGCAGCTTGTCGCAGGGATACAATGAGCAGTTCTTC
CDR3 protein: CASSLSQGYNEQFF